This T cell receptor beta chain was recorded in a study of T cell responses to AZD1222 COVID-19 vaccine (dated by TCRdb to the early 2020s). About the investigation overall: AZD1222 recipients whose second dose came at about 4 weeks and those whose second dose came at about 12 weeks were combined into one group, since spike-specific TCR depth and breadth did not differ between the two schedules. A total of just over 230 trial participants underwent TCR sequencing, of whom more than 200 had received two doses of AZD1222 and 26 had received two doses of the MenACWY control vaccine. Trial participants were enrolled by age into 18-55, 56-69 and 70-plus year subgroups, with around 150, 28 and 57 TCR-sequenced participants respectively.

The CDR3 starts with the cysteine, ends with the phenylalanine, and has 14 residues. Only the CDR3 region is kept as DNA, spanning 42 bases read in frame from base 1. Between the V and J ends, shortened by 0 bases and 1 base respectively, the junction contains 5 bases. CDR1 and CDR2 are drawn from the germline V gene: LGHNA, YSLEER. The CDR3 regions of human TCRbeta chains were subjected to immunosequencing. The paper's processing steps were these. Repertoire TCRs were checked for matches against a reference library of SARS-CoV-2-specific TCRs that had been generated using the MIRA antigen-specificity platform. Breadth was defined as the fraction of unique TCRs that were SARS-CoV-2-associated. Depth was defined as the fraction of total T cells that were SARS-CoV-2-associated. Using the MIRA data, every spike-specific TCR was mapped to the spike region that the TCR reacted to and assigned to either a CD4 or a CD8 class. Log10-transformed breadth and depth values were compared by one-way ANOVA with Sidak's multiple comparisons tests. TCRdb limited this immuneACCESS table to in-frame rearrangements with V and J called. A share of clones is missing; checked studies link under half to unresolved V genes, and the rest is unexplained. V, J and clone size are those of that table, while D and trimming were read from the DNA. This sample gives approximately 82,000 clones in total; 90% of them show up just once. About 5.2% of the sample goes to the ten largest clones.

Comment on this clone: The target of this receptor is not known. Base qualities were left out, and no much larger clone turns up one base away.

The research as a whole found: The whole spike protein was spanned by vaccine-associated CD4 TCRs, and dominant responses were seen in regions 160-218 and 743-854. Nearly half of unique spike-specific TCRs reportedly recognized epitopes outside regions mutated in the B.1.351 and B.1.1.7 variants. Most participants were white British and females outnumbered males, and the authors suggested that clonal diversity may have been underestimated. In the small 56-69-year group, the increase in depth fell short of significance, most likely because of low power. Only 5 to 7 AZD1222 recipients were SARS-CoV-2 seropositive at baseline, limiting conclusions about previously exposed vaccinees. A significant rise in spike-specific TCR breadth and depth was observed after two AZD1222 doses relative to day 0 and relative to MenACWY recipients. No day 14 peak-response samples were available, so repertoires were characterized only after the peak T cell response.

The time point label corresponds to: baseline before first vaccination. The vaccinee samples were drawn from two UK trials, COV001 and COV002, one of which was a single-blind randomized controlled phase 2/3 trial testing AZD1222 (ChAdOx1 nCoV-19) in healthy adults. For TCRbeta chain sequencing, PBMC samples from trial participants were taken at day 0 and at day 28 after the second dose. The V gene is TRBV4-3 and the J gene is TRBJ2-3; no D gene call is confident. This sample comprised peripheral blood, obtained on day 0 of AZD1222 vaccination. The sequence derives from an adult in good health. Read as DNA, the sequence is TGCGCCAGCAGCCAAGATGGGGGCACAGATACGCAGTATTTT. It codes for CASSQDGGTDTQYF.